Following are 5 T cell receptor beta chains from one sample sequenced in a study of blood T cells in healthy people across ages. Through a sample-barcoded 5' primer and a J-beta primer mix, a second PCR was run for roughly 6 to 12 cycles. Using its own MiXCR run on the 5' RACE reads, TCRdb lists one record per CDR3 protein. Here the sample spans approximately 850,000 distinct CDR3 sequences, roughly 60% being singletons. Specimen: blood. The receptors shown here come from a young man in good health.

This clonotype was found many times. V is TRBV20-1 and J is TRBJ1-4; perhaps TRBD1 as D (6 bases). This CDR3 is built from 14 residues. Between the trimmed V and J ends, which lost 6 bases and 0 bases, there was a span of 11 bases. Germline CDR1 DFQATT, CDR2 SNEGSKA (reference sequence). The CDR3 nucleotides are TGCAGTGCCTATTACAGGGCAACTAATGAAAAACTGTTTTTT. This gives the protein CSAYYRATNEKLFF.

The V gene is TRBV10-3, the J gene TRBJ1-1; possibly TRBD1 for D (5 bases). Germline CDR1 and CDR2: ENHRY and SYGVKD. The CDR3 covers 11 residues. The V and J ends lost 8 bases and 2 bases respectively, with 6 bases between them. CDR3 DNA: TGTGCCATCGGGGGAAACACTGAAGCTTTCTTT. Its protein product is CAIGGNTEAFF.

CDR3 DNA: TGTGCCAGCAGCTTAGTCTCGACAGGCAATTATGGCTACACCTTC. This sequence encodes CASSLVSTGNYGYTF. V usage is TRBV11-2 and J usage is TRBJ1-2; D might be TRBD1 (6 bases). Trimming took off 1 base at V and 5 bases at J, with 14 bases between the two ends. Germline values: CDR1 SGHAT, CDR2 FQNNGV. The CDR3 is made up of 15 amino acids.

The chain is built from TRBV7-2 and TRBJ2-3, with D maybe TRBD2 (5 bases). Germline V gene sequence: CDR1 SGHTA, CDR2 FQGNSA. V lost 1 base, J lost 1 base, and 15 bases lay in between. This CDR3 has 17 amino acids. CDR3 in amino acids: CASSLVSSRGGTDTQYF. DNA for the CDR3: TGTGCCAGCAGCTTAGTTTCTTCTCGGGGTGGCACAGATACGCAGTATTTT. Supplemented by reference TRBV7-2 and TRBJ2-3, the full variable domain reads GAGVSQSPSNKVTEKGKDVELRCDPISGHTALYWYRQSLGQGLEFLIYFQGNSAPDKSGLPSDRFSAERTGGSVSTLTIQRTQQEDSAVYLCASSLVSSRGGTDTQYFGPGTRLTVL.

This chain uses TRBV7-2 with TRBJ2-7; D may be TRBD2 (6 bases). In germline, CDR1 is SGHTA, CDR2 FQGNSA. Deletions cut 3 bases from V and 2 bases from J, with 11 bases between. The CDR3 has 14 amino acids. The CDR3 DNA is TGTGCCAGCAGCTTTACTAGCCTTGCCTACGAGCAGTACTTC. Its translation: CASSFTSLAYEQYF.